The next 9 T cell receptor beta chains were all read from a single sample in a study of cytotoxic CD8 clonotypes in ibrutinib-treated CLL. Method: immunoSEQ multiplex PCR; TCRdb's copy keeps in-frame clones and lacks some. The data show around 70,000 clones, approximately 90% seen once. The sample consisted of PBMCs, taken after 12 months of ibrutinib treatment. The receptors shown here come from a human donor with chronic lymphocytic leukemia.

Comments on this clone: One end of the junction is discordant with germline, which a read error may explain. The rearrangement uses TRBV5-1 and TRBJ1-4; weak D call: TRBD1 (5 bases). CDR3 length: 14 residues. Germline V gene sequence: CDR1 SGHRS, CDR2 YFSETQ. The CDR3 DNA is TGCGCCAACAGCTTGGGGGGTTGGGTAAGAAAAACTGTTTTT. Protein product: CANSLGGWVRKTVF.

J is TRBJ2-1 and V is TRBV5-1; D might be TRBD1 or TRBD2, each matching 6 bases. CDR1 is SGHRS and CDR2 is YFSETQ in the germline V gene. The CDR3 totals 15 residues. Trimming removed 2 bases from V and 5 bases from J, with 14 bases in between. The CDR3 spells CASSFIPEGDNEQFF. The CDR3 nucleotides read TGCGCCAGCAGCTTTATACCGGAGGGGGACAATGAGCAGTTCTTC. Based on the CDR3 plus reference TRBV5-1 and TRBJ2-1, the full variable domain is KAGVTQTPRYLIKTRGQQVTLSCSPISGHRSVSWYQQTPGQGLQFLFEYFSETQRNKGNFPGRFSGRQFSNSRSEMNVSTLELGDSALYLCASSFIPEGDNEQFFGPGTRLTVL.

This sequence joins TRBV6-1 and TRBJ2-1; maybe TRBD2 (6 bases). The length of the CDR3 is 16 residues. The V gene lost 2 bases and the J gene lost 2 bases, with 13 bases spanning the gap. In germline, CDR1 is MNHNS, CDR2 SASEGT. The CDR3: CASSEWGTGPYNEQFF. The CDR3 DNA is TGTGCCAGCAGTGAATGGGGGACTGGTCCCTACAATGAGCAGTTCTTC.

The V and J genes are TRBV6-6 and TRBJ1-1, with D perhaps TRBD1 (5 bases). Germline CDR1 reads MNHNY; CDR2 reads SVGAGI (reference sequence). The V end lost 0 bases, the J end lost 1 base, and 9 bases lay between the germline ends. The CDR3 runs to 15 residues. The CDR3 DNA reads as TGTGCCAGCAGTTACTCCAGGGCTGCGAACACTGAAGCTTTCTTT. Protein product: CASSYSRAANTEAFF.

V and J are TRBV29-1 and TRBJ2-1, with D perhaps TRBD2 (5 bases). Germline V gene data show CDR1 as SQVTM and CDR2 as ANQGSEA. Trimming left V 6 bases short and J 5 bases short, with 20 bases between. The CDR3 runs to 15 residues. The CDR3 protein is CSVADRLDSHNEQFF. Here the CDR3 DNA reads TGCAGCGTCGCCGACCGTTTGGACTCACACAATGAGCAGTTCTTC.

The chain carries TRBV28 and TRBJ1-5, with D possibly matching TRBD1 (5 bases). Germline CDR1 MDHEN, CDR2 SYDVKM. The CDR3 sequence is 16 residues long. Trimming pared 7 bases from V and 7 bases from J, leaving 23 bases between. The CDR3 loop is CASTFGSMGERQPQHF. CDR3 in DNA: TGTGCCAGCACCTTCGGGAGCATGGGGGAACGACAGCCCCAGCATTTT.

As for this clone: One junction end does not reproduce the germline sequence, and a read error may be involved. The CDR3 region is CARAFNRGVSF. CDR3 nucleotides: TGTGCCCGCGCCTTTAACAGGGGGGTTAGCTTC. This chain joins TRBV30 and TRBJ1-2; 8 bases fit TRBD1. Germline CDR1 GTSNPN, CDR2 SVGIG (reference sequence). The CDR3 has 11 residues.

The V call is TRBV2, the J call TRBJ2-5; D gene unclear. Germline CDR1 and CDR2: SNHLY and FYNNEI. This CDR3 region has 11 residues. The V and J ends lost 4 bases and 6 bases respectively, with 6 bases between them. This chain's CDR3 is CASSAWQTQYF. In DNA, the CDR3 is TGTGCCAGCAGTGCCTGGCAGACCCAGTACTTC.

The rearrangement links TRBV30 to TRBJ2-2; no clear D gene. Trimming pared 2 bases from V and 2 bases from J, leaving 3 bases between. This CDR3 has 12 residues. CDR1 is GTSNPN and CDR2 is SVGIG in the germline V gene (reference sequence). The CDR3 reads CAWSHNTGELFF. In DNA, the CDR3 is TGTGCCTGGAGTCATAACACCGGGGAGCTGTTTTTT.